Following are 13 T cell receptor beta chains from one sample sequenced in a study of Ad26.COV2.S vaccination and SARS-CoV-2 variants. Data came from immunoSEQ multiplex PCR; TCRdb stores just in-frame clones and leaves some out. The sample lists 350,000 to 450,000 clones, 83% seen once, with about 8% in the top ten. Treatment specified: 19 received Ad26.COV2.S at low or high dose, single or two shots; about 5 received placebo; per-sample allocation not given. Collection of the samples took place on day 63 after the first injection of vaccine or placebo. The source material was peripheral blood, sampled in a trial of Ad26.COV2.S vaccine versus placebo. Every receptor here comes from a person between 18 and 60 years old who received the Ad26.COV2.S COVID-19 vaccine or a placebo.

The chain has TRBV30 and TRBJ2-5; D not certain. This CDR3 contains 13 residues. The V and J ends lost 0 bases and 0 bases respectively, with 5 bases between them. Per the germline V gene, CDR1 is GTSNPN and CDR2 is SVGIG (reference sequence). The CDR3 region is CAWSVQYQETQYF. The CDR3 coding sequence is TGTGCCTGGAGTGTACAATACCAAGAGACCCAGTACTTC. The full variable domain, in which reference TRBV30 and TRBJ2-5 provide the parts outside the CDR3, is SQTIHQWPATLVQPVGSPLSLECTVEGTSNPNLYWYRQAAGRGLQLLFYSVGIGQISSEVPQNLSASRPQDRQFILSSKKLLLSDSGFYLCAWSVQYQETQYFGPGTRLLVL.

The chain carries TRBV7-2 and TRBJ2-5; TRBD2 aligns across 12 bases. V lost 0 bases and J lost 2; bases outside the gene matches: 7. Germline CDR1 and CDR2: SGHTA and FQGNSA. The CDR3 is 18 residues long. This chain's CDR3 is CASSLAPSGGERQETQYF. Here the CDR3 DNA reads TGTGCCAGCAGCTTAGCGCCTAGCGGGGGGGAGAGGCAAGAGACCCAGTACTTC.

The rearrangement links TRBV11-2 to TRBJ1-1; D is undetermined. This CDR3 spans 15 amino acids. Germline CDR1 SGHAT, CDR2 FQNNGV. V lost 6 bases and J 3 bases, leaving 17 bases between the germline ends. CDR3 in DNA: TGTGCCAGCAGTCAAGGGCGGAAACCAGACACTGAAGCTTTCTTT. Its translation: CASSQGRKPDTEAFF.

V usage is TRBV5-1 and J usage is TRBJ2-5, with 11 bases matching TRBD2. Germline trimming cut 3 bases from V and 3 bases from J; bases unmatched to any gene: 7. CDR3 size: 16 residues. From germline, CDR1 is SGHRS and CDR2 YFSETQ. CDR3 sequence (DNA): TGCGCCAGCAGCTGGCTAGCGGGGGGACTCGAAGAGACCCAGTACTTC. The encoded protein is CASSWLAGGLEETQYF.

This clone was seen only a few times. The rearrangement links TRBV6-1 to TRBJ2-7, with 8 nucleotides matching TRBD1. V lost 1 base and J lost 0; bases outside the gene matches: 5. The germline CDR1 and CDR2 sequences are MNHNS and SASEGT. The CDR3 has 16 amino acids. The CDR3 spells CASSEDTGTGSYEQYF. The DNA for the CDR3 is TGTGCCAGCAGTGAAGATACCGGGACAGGCTCCTACGAGCAGTACTTC.

This clone has more than one count but fewer than ten. The J gene is TRBJ1-5, the V gene TRBV19, with D perhaps TRBD1 (6 bases). This CDR3 region has 14 residues. Germline values: CDR1 LNHDA, CDR2 SQIVND (reference sequence). V gave up 4 bases and J gave up 9 bases, with 16 bases separating them. Here the CDR3 DNA reads TGTGCCAGTAGTAACGCAGGACAGAGAGGGCCCCAGCATTTT. Protein: CASSNAGQRGPQHF.

This chain joins TRBV7-9 and TRBJ1-1, with D perhaps matching TRBD1 (5 bases). V lost 6 bases and J lost 1, with 12 bases in between. CDR1 and CDR2 from the germline V gene are SEHNR and FQNEAQ (reference sequence). CDR3 size: 14 residues. CDR3 sequence reads: CASSTGVPNTEAFF. CDR3 nucleotide sequence: TGTGCCAGCAGTACGGGGGTCCCGAACACTGAAGCTTTCTTT.

This rearrangement joins TRBV9 to TRBJ1-6; the D is unclear. V gave up 0 bases and J gave up 6 bases, with 10 bases separating them. The CDR3 loop spans 15 amino acids. Germline assignment: CDR1 SGDLS and CDR2 YYNGEE. The CDR3 DNA reads as TGTGCCAGCAGCGTAGGGGTAACAGTTAATTCACCCCTCCACTTT. Amino acids: CASSVGVTVNSPLHF.

V usage is TRBV19 and J usage is TRBJ2-7, with 7 nucleotides matching TRBD2. The CDR3 runs to 15 residues. Germline loops: CDR1 LNHDA, CDR2 SQIVND (reference sequence). V shed 0 bases and J 0 bases; nucleotides not matched to a gene: 2. CDR3 region: CASSIDGGGSYEQYF. The CDR3 DNA reads TGTGCCAGTAGTATAGATGGGGGGGGCTCCTACGAGCAGTACTTC. The complete variable domain, with remaining parts taken from reference TRBV19 and TRBJ2-7, reads DGGITQSPKYLFRKEGQNVTLSCEQNLNHDAMYWYRQDPGQGLRLIYYSQIVNDFQKGDIAEGYSVSREKKESFPLTVTSAQKNPTAFYLCASSIDGGGSYEQYFGPGTRLTVT.

This clone was counted between two and nine times. The J gene is TRBJ2-5, the V gene TRBV6-2 or TRBV6-3; D is undetermined. The CDR3 has 17 residues. V was pared by 0 bases and J by 0 bases, with 14 bases between. Germline V gene data show CDR1 as MNHEY and CDR2 as SVGEGT. The CDR3 loop is CASSYSTVPGYQETQYF. The CDR3 nucleotides are TGTGCCAGCAGTTACTCGACTGTCCCCGGGTACCAAGAGACCCAGTACTTC.

The chain combines TRBV27 with TRBJ2-3; TRBD1 might be the D (5 bases). The V end lost 1 base, the J end lost 4 bases, and 6 bases lay between the germline ends. The germline V gene encodes CDR1 MNHEY and CDR2 SMNVEV (reference sequence). There are 13 residues in the CDR3. The CDR3 coding sequence is TGTGCCAGCAGTTTATTAGGGGCAGATACGCAGTATTTT. It is translated as CASSLLGADTQYF.

The rearrangement links TRBV3-1 (or the pseudogene TRBV3-2) to TRBJ2-7; TRBD1 aligns across 10 bases. The junction had 4 bases not matched to a gene; V was cut back by 3 bases and J by 5 bases. CDR3 size: 14 residues. Germline assignment: CDR1 LGHDT and CDR2 YNNKEL (reference sequence). This chain's CDR3 is CASSHWDRGHEQYF. CDR3 sequence (DNA): TGTGCCAGCAGCCACTGGGACAGGGGCCACGAGCAGTACTTC.

This clone was seen a few times. The V gene is TRBV7-9, the J gene TRBJ2-7; D may be TRBD2 (5 bases). The CDR3 has 14 residues. The V gene's germline CDR1 is SEHNR and CDR2 FQNEAQ (reference sequence). Trimming removed 0 bases at V and 3 bases at J, with 9 bases between. The CDR3 reads CASSLAGEIYEQYF. The CDR3 coding sequence is TGTGCCAGCAGCTTAGCGGGAGAGATCTACGAGCAGTACTTC.